This T cell receptor (beta chain) comes out of a study of T-cell memory formation after mild COVID-19 listed by TCRdb under 2021. About the full investigation: Most TCR sequence clusters were specific to one of the two donors. Longitudinal TCRalpha and TCRbeta repertoire sequencing tracked T-cell clones expanding and contracting after mild COVID-19 in two donors. The cohort was made up of two young adult volunteers, one female and one male, who were previously healthy.

The germline V gene gives CDR1 as MGHRA and CDR2 as YSYEKL. Trimming at the junction amounts to 1 base on V and 4 bases on J, and the germline ends lie 13 bases apart. Including the terminal cysteine and phenylalanine, the CDR3 comprises 15 residues. Only the CDR3 DNA stays, 45 bases, in frame from base 1. Sequencing was carried out with an Illumina NovaSeq 6000. TCRalpha and TCRbeta cDNA libraries were constructed by 5'RACE with constant-segment primers, with sample barcodes and unique molecular identifiers being introduced. Trizol reagent was used to extract RNA from every sample. Libraries were amplified in two PCR steps, with a second sample barcode and Illumina TruSeq adapters added in the second step. The libraries were sequenced on an Illumina NovaSeq using 2 x 150 bp paired-end reads. Per the authors' processing: Demultiplexing of reads and collapsing into UMI-guided consensus sequences were performed with migec v1.2.7. Using mixcr v2.1.11, UMI consensuses were aligned to TRA and TRB V and J templates and then assembled into clonotypes. Expanded or contracted clonotypes were those called significant by both edgeR and NoisET, with noise models trained on biological replicates. For edgeR calls, a false discovery rate-adjusted p below 0.01 and a log2 fold-change threshold of 1 were applied. As an exploratory analysis of dynamics, max-normalized trajectories of the 1000 most abundant clonotypes were examined with PCA combined with hierarchical clustering. The CD4 or CD8 phenotype of responding clones was assigned using the separately sequenced CD4+ and CD8+ repertoires. The raw public data were reprocessed by TCRdb itself: fastp quality trimming at Q25, MiXCR clonotype calling, in-frame beta chains only. When rows share a CDR3 protein, they turn into one entry using the most common DNA and genes. TCRdb, not the authors, supplied the V and J calls. This sample comprises roughly 150,000 distinct CDR3 sequences, less than 25% of them detected only once. The top ten clonotypes cover less than 25% of the sample.

This clonotype was detected only a few times. The antigen it recognizes is unknown. No base quality values were provided; no much bigger clone lies one nucleotide off. Ficoll-Paque density gradient centrifugation was used to isolate PBMCs. The research as a whole found: Contracting CD4+ clones were located mainly in the CM and EM memory subsets, whereas CD8+ clones were found to be enriched in EMRA. Clones that contracted from day 15 to 85 showed balanced CD4/CD8 phenotypes, whereas a second wave of clones that expanded from day 15 to 37 leaned towards CD4+. Only a couple of mild cases were covered in the study, and larger cohorts including severe cases with pre-infection samples were considered necessary. SARS-CoV-2 specificity was not confirmed for the second-wave clones peaking on day 37. Some responding clones were found in pre-infection memory, which suggests that pre-existing cross-reactive memory T cells took part in the SARS-CoV-2 response.

Recombination linked TRBV4-1 to TRBJ1-2; possibly the D gene is TRBD1, per 5 matching bases. The receptor was derived from an adult woman who had mild COVID-19 (a few samples of this study predate the infection). The sample titles of this study are shuffled in the database, so cell type and time point are left out; the donor was told from shared clones. The sequencing sample was made of PBMCs or a T cell subset sorted from them (not recorded which). The sequenced DNA: TGCGCCAGCAGCCAAGGTCGGCAGGGCGGCTATGGCTACACCTTC. It codes for CASSQGRQGGYGYTF.